Reported below is one TCR beta chain. Its antigen is unknown. A read error may produce the germline difference seen at one junction end. The data were taken from a study of vaccination and CD4 T cells after COVID-19. Treatment defined: roughly 10-day PBMC culture with coronavirus spike peptide pools or control peptides (ViraFEST assay). It was before the COVID-19 pandemic (2011-2018) that the unexposed donor's CD4+ T cells were collected. The Oncomine TCR Beta short-read assay sequenced DNA from cultured CD4+ T cells. TCRdb ran MiXCR on the PCR reads and lists one entry per CDR3 protein. The top ten clones hold 35% to 50% of a sample with around 4,000 distinct CDR3 sequences, more than 25% of them seen once. The CDR3 loop spans 15 amino acids. Germline lookup yields CDR1 MNHNS and CDR2 SASEGT.

The sequence was obtained from a human donor in good health. The V and J genes are TRBV6-1 and TRBJ2-7; 12 bases agree with TRBD2. Sequencing used CD4+ T cells from blood, cultured in vitro. The DNA of the CDR3 is TGTGCCAGTCAGCTAGCGGGAGGGATCTCCTACAAGCAGTACTTC. Its translation: CASQLAGGISYKQYF.